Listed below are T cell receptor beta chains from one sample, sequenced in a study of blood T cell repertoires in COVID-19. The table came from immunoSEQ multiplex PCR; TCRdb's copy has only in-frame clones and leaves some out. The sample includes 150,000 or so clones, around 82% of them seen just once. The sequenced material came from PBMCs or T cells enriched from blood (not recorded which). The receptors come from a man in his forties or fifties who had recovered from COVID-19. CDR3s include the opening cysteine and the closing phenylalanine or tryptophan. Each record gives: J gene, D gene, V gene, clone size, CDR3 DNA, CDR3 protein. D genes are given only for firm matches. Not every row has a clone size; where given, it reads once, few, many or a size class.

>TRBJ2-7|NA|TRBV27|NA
TGTGCCAGCAGTTTATTGGCCCGACAGGTGGAGTACTTC
CASSLLARQVEYF
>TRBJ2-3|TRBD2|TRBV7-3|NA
TGTGCCAGCAGCCCGGGGGGGCCTACAGATACGCAGTATTTT
CASSPGGPTDTQYF
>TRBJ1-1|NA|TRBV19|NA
TGTGCCAGTACCCCCCGGACAGACCACACTGAAGCTTTCTTT
CASTPRTDHTEAFF
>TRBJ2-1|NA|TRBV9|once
TGTGCCAGCAGTGGCGGGGGCACCCACAATGAGCAGTTCTTC
CASSGGGTHNEQFF
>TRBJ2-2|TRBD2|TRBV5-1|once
TGCGCCAGCAGCGCCGGGGGGGCCCTCACCGGGGAGCTGTTTTTT
CASSAGGALTGELFF
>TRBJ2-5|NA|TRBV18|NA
TGTGCCAGCTCACCAAACAGCGGCCAAGAGACCCAGTACTTC
CASSPNSGQETQYF
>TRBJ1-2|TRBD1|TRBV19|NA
TGTGCCAGTAGGTTGCGGGACAGGGTCTCGGGTGGCTACACCTTC
CASRLRDRVSGGYTF
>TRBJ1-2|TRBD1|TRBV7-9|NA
TGTGCCAGCAGCCCGCTCGGGGCAGGGGGCGCGGGGGGCTACACCTTC
CASSPLGAGGAGGYTF
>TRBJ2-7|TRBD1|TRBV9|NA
TGTGCCAGCAGCGAGGGACAGGCCGCCTACGAGCAGTACTTC
CASSEGQAAYEQYF
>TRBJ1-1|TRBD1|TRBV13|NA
TGTGCCAGCAGCTTAGGGGGGGGACAGGGATTTGACATGAACACTGAAGCTTTCTTT
CASSLGGGQGFDMNTEAFF
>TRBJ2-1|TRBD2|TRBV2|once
TGTGCCAGCCTACTAGCGGGGGGCGCGGGTGAGCAGTTCTTC
CASLLAGGAGEQFF
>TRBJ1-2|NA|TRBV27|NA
TGTGCCAGCAAATACAGGGACGGCGGCTACACCTTC
CASKYRDGGYTF
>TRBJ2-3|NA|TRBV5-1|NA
TGCGCCGGCTCACAGGGAGCGGGCACAGATACGCAGTATTTT
CAGSQGAGTDTQYF
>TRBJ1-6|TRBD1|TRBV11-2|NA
TGTGCCAGCAGCTTAGACGACAGGGACAATTCACCCCTCCACTTT
CASSLDDRDNSPLHF
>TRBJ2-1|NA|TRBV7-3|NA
TGTGCCAGCAGCCCAGCACAGGGTCTAATGAGGAATGAGCAGTTCTTC
CASSPAQGLMRNEQFF
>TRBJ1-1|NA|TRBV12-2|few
TGTGCAAGTCGCTCAAGACAGGGATTGAACACTGAAGCTTTCTTT
CASRSRQGLNTEAFF
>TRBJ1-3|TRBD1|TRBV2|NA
TGTGCCAGCAGCGCCGGGACAGGGGTTAGAAGCTCTGGAAACACCATATATTTT
CASSAGTGVRSSGNTIYF
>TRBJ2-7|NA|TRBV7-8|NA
TGTGCCAGCAGACCCTCCAGGGCGGAAAACGAGCAGTACTTC
CASRPSRAENEQYF
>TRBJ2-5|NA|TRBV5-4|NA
TGTGCCAGCAGCTTCTGGGACACAGCAGAGACCCAGTACTTC
CASSFWDTAETQYF
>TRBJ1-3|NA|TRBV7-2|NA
TGTGCCAGCAGCTTTGAGGGCAGGGGAGGAAACACCATATATTTT
CASSFEGRGGNTIYF
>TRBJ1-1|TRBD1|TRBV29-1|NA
TGCAGCGTTGTTAGAGACAGGGGTGGAGGCACTGAAGCTTTCTTT
CSVVRDRGGGTEAFF
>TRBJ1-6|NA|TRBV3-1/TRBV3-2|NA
TGTGCCAGCAGCCAAGACCGAAGCTCACCCCTCCACTTT
CASSQDRSSPLHF
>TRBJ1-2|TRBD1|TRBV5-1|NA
TGCGCCAGCAGCCTCGACAGGGGAGATGGCTACACCTTC
CASSLDRGDGYTF
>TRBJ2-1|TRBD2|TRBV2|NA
TGTGCCAGCAGTCTTGTCCTAGCGGGGGGGCTTGATGAGCAGTTCTTC
CASSLVLAGGLDEQFF
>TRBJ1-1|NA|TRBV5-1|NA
TGCGCCAGCAGCTTGGCCGGAGGGGTAAACACTGAAGCTTTCTTT
CASSLAGGVNTEAFF
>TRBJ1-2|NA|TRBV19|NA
TGTGCCAGTAGTATCAGGCCGGCTAACTATGGCTACACCTTC
CASSIRPANYGYTF
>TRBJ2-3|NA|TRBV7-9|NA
TGTGCCAGCAGCCCTGGACGAGCCATCCAGGGGGATACGCAGTATTTT
CASSPGRAIQGDTQYF
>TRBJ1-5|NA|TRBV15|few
TGTGCCACCAGCAGGATACAGGGTCCAAGCAATCAGCCCCAGCATTTT
CATSRIQGPSNQPQHF
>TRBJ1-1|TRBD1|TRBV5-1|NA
TGCGCCAGCAGCTCCCAGGGGGGCACTGAAGCTTTCTTT
CASSSQGGTEAFF
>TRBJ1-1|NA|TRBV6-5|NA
TGTGCCAGCACGCGGAACACTGAAGCTTTCTTT
CASTRNTEAFF
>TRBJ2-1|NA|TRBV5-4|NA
TGTGCCAGCAGCTCTACCGTAGGGGTCCTCTACAATGAGCAGTTCTTC
CASSSTVGVLYNEQFF
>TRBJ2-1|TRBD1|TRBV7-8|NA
TGTGCCAGCAGATCGGGACAGAACAATGAGCAGTTCTTC
CASRSGQNNEQFF
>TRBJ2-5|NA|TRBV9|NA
TGTGCCAGCAAGTATGGGGCCGCGTTCCGGGAGACCCAGTACTTC
CASKYGAAFRETQYF
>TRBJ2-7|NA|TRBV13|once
TGTGCCAGCAGCTTAGAACAGTCGTACCCCCTGGAGCAGTACTTC
CASSLEQSYPLEQYF
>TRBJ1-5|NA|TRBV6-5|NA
TGTGCCAGCAGCTCCCGACAGTTCAATCAGCCCCAGCATTTT
CASSSRQFNQPQHF
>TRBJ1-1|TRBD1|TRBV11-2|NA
TGTGCCAGCAGCTTAGCCGGGACAGCCAACTTGAACACTGAAGCTTTCTTT
CASSLAGTANLNTEAFF
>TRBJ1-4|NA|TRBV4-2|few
TGTGCCAGCAGCCAAGATATATTGGGCCCCATCGGAGGAAAGGAAAAACTGTTTTTT
CASSQDILGPIGGKEKLFF
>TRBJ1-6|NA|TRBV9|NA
TGTGCCAGCACCAGCGAAAGCTCCTATAATTCACCCCTCCACTTT
CASTSESSYNSPLHF
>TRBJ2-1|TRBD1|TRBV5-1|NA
TGCGCCAGCAGCTTAGGACAGGGGTCCTACAATGAGCAGTTCTTC
CASSLGQGSYNEQFF
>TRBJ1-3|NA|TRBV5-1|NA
TGCGCCAGCAGCCTAACGCACAGCTCTGGAAACACCATATATTTT
CASSLTHSSGNTIYF
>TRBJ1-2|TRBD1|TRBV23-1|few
TGCGCCAGCAGGTCCCGGGACAGGGGCAGAAACTATGGCTACACCTTC
CASRSRDRGRNYGYTF
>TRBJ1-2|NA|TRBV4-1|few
TGCGCCAGCAGCCATTCTACTTCGCGGAGGGATGCTGGCTACACCTTC
CASSHSTSRRDAGYTF
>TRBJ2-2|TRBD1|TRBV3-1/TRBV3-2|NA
TGTGCCAGCAGTCCGAGAGACAGGGCCACCGGGGAGCTGTTTTTT
CASSPRDRATGELFF
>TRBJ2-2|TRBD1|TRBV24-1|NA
TGTGCCACCAGGCGTTCGCCAGGGGGCGCGGACACCGGGGAGCTGTTTTTT
CATRRSPGGADTGELFF
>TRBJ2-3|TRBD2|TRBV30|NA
TGTGCCTGGAGTGTATCGAGAACGGGGGGGGTCGGGGATACGCAGTATTTT
CAWSVSRTGGVGDTQYF
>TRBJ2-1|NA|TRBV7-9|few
TGTGCCAGCAGCTTAGAGGGGCCCGGGGAGCAGTTCTTC
CASSLEGPGEQFF